Below, one TCR beta chain is given with its context. Its antigen is undetermined. This record comes from a study of identical twins. Study observations and caveats: The more abundant beta clonotypes in cord blood had fewer insertions, and memory repertoires did not show this.

Template switching added a universal primer site; cDNA carried unique molecular identifiers. TCRdb used MiXCR to reprocess the 5' RACE reads, holding one entry per CDR3 protein. The sample lists 450,000 to 600,000 distinct CDR3 sequences; about 20% were seen once. CDR1 LNHNV and CDR2 YYDKDF come from the germline V gene (reference sequence). CDR3 size: 14 residues. Trimming cost V 1 base and J 7 bases, with 13 bases left between them. These data also formed part of another study, on yellow fever vaccine responses in identical twins.

This chain uses TRBV15 with TRBJ1-2; D possibly corresponds to TRBD1 (5 bases). Sequencing used CD4+ T cells sorted from blood. This clonotype was obtained from a woman aged 18-35 years in good health. CDR3 in amino acids: CATSRGAGPTGYTF. In nucleotides, the CDR3 is TGTGCCACCAGCAGAGGTGCAGGGCCGACTGGCTACACCTTC.